This TCR beta chain was recorded in a study of response to subunit inactivated influenza vaccine. Findings and caveats of the study: The authors proposed limited new T cell recruitment per seasonal influenza vaccination.

TCRdb redid the calling of the RT-PCR reads with MiXCR, one entry per CDR3 protein. The table lists hundreds of thousands of distinct CDR3 sequences, less than 10% of them singletons. Only a few counts were recorded for this clonotype. Its matching antigen is unknown. CDR1 SGDLS and CDR2 YYNGEE come from the germline V gene. The ends lost 5 bases at V and 4 bases at J; junction bases unmatched: 7. This CDR3 is built from 16 residues. The sample consisted of PBMCs from blood, taken less than 25 months after vaccination. The TCR was taken from a man between 50 and 70 years old who received an inactivated influenza vaccine. The genes are TRBV9 and TRBJ2-2; 11 nucleotides align to TRBD2. The CDR3 loop reads CASSVNSGRATGELFF. Here the CDR3 DNA reads TGTGCCAGCAGTGTAAATAGCGGGAGGGCCACCGGGGAGCTGTTTTTT.